This T cell receptor (beta chain) comes out of a study of T cell responses to AZD1222 COVID-19 vaccine. Worth noting for this clone: What it binds is unknown.

Germline loops: CDR1 MNHNS, CDR2 SASEGT. V shed 2 bases and J shed 8 bases, with 9 bases lying between them. The length of the CDR3 is 13 residues. The method was immunoSEQ multiplex PCR; TCRdb's version includes in-frame clones alone and lacks a portion of them. Among around 170,000 clones listed, approximately 90% were seen once. The study's findings and limits: Females outnumbered males among donors, who were mostly white British; clonal diversity was possibly underestimated.

V is TRBV6-1 and J is TRBJ1-4; the D is unclear. The sequence was collected from an adult in good health. Sequencing was performed on peripheral blood, taken on day 0 of AZD1222 vaccination. CDR3 amino acids: CASSEKYREKLFF. The CDR3 DNA follows: TGTGCCAGCAGTGAAAAGTACAGAGAAAAACTGTTTTTT.